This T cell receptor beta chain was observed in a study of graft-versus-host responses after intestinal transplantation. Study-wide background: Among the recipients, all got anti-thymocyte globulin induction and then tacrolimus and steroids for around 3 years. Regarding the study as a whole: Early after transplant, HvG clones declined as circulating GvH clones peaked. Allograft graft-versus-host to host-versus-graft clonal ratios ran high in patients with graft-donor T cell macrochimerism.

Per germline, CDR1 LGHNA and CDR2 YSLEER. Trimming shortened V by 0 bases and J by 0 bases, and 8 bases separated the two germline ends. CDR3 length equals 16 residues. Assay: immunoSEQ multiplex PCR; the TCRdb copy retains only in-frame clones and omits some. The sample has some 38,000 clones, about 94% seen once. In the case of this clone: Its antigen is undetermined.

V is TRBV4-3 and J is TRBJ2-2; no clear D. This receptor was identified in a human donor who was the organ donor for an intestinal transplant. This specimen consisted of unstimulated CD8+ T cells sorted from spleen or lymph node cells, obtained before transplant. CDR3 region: CASSQDWVSNTGELFF. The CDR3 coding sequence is TGCGCCAGCAGCCAAGATTGGGTCTCGAACACCGGGGAGCTGTTTTTT.